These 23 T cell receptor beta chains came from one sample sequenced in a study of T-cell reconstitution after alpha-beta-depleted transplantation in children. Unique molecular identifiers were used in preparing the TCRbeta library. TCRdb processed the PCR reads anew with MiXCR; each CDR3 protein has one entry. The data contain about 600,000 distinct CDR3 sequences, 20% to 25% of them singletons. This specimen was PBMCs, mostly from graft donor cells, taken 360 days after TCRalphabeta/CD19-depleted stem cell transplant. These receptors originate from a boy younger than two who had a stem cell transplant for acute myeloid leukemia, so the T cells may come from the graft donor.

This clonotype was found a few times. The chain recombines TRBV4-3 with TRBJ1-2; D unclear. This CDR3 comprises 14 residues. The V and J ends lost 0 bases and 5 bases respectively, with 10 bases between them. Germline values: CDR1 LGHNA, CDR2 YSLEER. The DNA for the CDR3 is TGCGCCAGCAGCCAAGATCCGGGCCTATATGGCTACACCTTC. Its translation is CASSQDPGLYGYTF.

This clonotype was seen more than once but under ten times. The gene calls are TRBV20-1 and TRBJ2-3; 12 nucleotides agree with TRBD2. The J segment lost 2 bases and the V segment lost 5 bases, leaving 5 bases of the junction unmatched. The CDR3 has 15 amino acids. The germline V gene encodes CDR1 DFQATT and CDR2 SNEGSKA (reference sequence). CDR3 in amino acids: CSAPRLAGDTDTQYF. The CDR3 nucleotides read TGCAGTGCTCCCCGACTAGCGGGGGACACAGATACGCAGTATTTT.

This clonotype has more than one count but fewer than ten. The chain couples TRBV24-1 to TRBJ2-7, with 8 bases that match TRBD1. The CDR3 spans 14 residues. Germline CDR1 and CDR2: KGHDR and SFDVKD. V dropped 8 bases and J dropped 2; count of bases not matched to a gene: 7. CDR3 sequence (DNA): TGTGCCACCACCCCAACAGGGGGACCCTACGAGCAGTACTTC. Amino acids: CATTPTGGPYEQYF.

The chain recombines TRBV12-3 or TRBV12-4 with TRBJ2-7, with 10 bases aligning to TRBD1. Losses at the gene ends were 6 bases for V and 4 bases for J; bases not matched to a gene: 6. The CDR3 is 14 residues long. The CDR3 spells CASRGQGRSYEQYF. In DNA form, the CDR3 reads TGTGCCAGCAGGGGACAGGGGCGGAGTTACGAGCAGTACTTC.

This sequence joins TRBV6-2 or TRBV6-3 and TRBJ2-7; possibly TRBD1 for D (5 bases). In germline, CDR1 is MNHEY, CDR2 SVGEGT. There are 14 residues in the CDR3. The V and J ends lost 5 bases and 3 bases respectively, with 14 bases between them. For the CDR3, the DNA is TGTGCCAGCAGTAGGAACAGGTTTCTCTACGAGCAGTACGTC. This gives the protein CASSRNRFLYEQYV.

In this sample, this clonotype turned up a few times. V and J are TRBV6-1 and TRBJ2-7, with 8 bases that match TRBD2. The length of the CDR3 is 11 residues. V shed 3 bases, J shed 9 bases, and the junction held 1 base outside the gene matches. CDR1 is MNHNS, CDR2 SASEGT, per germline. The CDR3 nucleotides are TGTGCCAGCAGTGAGGCGGGGGGGCAGTACGTC. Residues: CASSEAGGQYV.

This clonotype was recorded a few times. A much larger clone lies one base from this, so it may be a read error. CDR3 region: CASSSTNSNQPQHF. The CDR3 bases are TGTGCCAGCAGTTCGACAAATAGCAATCAGCCCCAGCATTTT. The chain has TRBV6-5 and TRBJ1-5; no firm D call. V lost 4 bases and J 0 bases, leaving 7 bases between the germline ends. The CDR3 runs 14 residues. Germline CDR1 is MNHEY and CDR2 is SVGAGI.

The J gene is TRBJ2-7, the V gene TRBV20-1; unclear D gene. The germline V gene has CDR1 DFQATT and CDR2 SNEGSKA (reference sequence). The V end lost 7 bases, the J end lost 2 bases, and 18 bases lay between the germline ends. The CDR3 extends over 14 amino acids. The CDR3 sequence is CSGLNLRSPYEQYV. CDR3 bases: TGCAGTGGGCTTAATCTCAGGTCCCCCTACGAGCAGTACGTC.

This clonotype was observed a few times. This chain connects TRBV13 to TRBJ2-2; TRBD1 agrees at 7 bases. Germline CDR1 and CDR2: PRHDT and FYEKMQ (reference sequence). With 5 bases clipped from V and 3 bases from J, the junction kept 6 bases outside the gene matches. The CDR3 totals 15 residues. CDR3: CASSRRQGDTGELFF. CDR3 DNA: TGTGCCAGCAGCCGACGACAGGGAGACACCGGGGAGCTGTTTTTT. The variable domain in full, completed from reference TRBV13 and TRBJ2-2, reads AAGVIQSPRHLIKEKRETATLKCYPIPRHDTVYWYQQGPGQDPQFLISFYEKMQSDKGSIPDRFSAQQFSDYHSELNMSSLELGDSALYFCASSRRQGDTGELFFGEGSRLTVL.

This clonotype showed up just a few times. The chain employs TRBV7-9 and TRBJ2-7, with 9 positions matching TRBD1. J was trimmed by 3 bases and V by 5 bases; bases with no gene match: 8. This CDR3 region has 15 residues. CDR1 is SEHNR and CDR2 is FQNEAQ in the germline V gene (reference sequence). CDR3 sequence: CASSKTGTGNYEQYF. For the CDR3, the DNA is TGTGCCAGCAGCAAGACCGGGACAGGGAACTACGAGCAGTACTTC.

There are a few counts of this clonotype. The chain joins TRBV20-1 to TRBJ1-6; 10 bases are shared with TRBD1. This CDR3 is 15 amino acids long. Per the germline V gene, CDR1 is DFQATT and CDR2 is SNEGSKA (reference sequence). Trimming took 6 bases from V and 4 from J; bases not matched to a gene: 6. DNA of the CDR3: TGCAGTGCCCGACAGGGGGCAAATTATAATTCACCCCTCCACTTT. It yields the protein CSARQGANYNSPLHF.

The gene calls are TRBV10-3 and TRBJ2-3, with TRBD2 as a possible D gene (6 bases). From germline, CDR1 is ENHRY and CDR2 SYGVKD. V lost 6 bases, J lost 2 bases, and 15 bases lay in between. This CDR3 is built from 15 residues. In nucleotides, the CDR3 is TGTGCCATCAGGGAGGGAGCAAGCGCCACAGATACGCAGTATTTT. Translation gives CAIREGASATDTQYF.

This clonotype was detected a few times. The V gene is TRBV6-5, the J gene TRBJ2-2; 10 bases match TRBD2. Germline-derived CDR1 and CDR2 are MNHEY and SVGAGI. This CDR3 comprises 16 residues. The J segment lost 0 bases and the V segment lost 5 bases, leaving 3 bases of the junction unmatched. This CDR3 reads CASSVLAGTNTGELFF. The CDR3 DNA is TGTGCCAGCAGTGTACTAGCGGGGACGAACACCGGGGAGCTGTTTTTT.

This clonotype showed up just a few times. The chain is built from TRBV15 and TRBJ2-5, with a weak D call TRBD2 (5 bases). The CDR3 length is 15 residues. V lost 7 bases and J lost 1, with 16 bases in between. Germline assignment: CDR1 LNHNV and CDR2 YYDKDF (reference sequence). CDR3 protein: CATMRLAGVQETQYF. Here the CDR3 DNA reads TGTGCCACCATGAGGCTAGCTGGCGTCCAAGAGACCCAGTACTTC.

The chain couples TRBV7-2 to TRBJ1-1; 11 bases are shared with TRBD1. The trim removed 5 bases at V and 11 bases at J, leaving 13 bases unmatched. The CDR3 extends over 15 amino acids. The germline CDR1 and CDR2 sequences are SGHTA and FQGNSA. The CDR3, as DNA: TGTGCCAGCAGCGGTGGGACAGGGGGATCGGTAGGGGCTTTCTTT. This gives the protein CASSGGTGGSVGAFF. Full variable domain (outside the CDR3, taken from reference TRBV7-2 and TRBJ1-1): GAGVSQSPSNKVTEKGKDVELRCDPISGHTALYWYRQSLGQGLEFLIYFQGNSAPDKSGLPSDRFSAERTGGSVSTLTIQRTQQEDSAVYLCASSGGTGGSVGAFFGQGTRLTVV.

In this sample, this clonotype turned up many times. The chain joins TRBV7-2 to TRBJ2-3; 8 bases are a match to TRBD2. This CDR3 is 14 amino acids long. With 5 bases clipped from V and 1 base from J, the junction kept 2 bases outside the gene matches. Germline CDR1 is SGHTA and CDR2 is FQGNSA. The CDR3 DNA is TGTGCCAGCAGCCCTAGCGGGCGCACAGATACGCAGTATTTT. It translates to CASSPSGRTDTQYF.

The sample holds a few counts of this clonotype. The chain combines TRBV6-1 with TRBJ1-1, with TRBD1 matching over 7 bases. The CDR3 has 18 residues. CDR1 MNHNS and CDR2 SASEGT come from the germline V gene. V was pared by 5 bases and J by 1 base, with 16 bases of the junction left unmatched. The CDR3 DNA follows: TGTGCCAGCAGTAGGGAGGGGGCGCCGCCCTGGACGAACACTGAAGCTTTCTTT. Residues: CASSREGAPPWTNTEAFF.

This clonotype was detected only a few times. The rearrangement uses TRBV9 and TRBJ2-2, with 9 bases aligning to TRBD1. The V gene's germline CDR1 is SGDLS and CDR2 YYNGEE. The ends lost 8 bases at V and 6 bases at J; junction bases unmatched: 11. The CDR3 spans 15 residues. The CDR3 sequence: CARHPGTGLAGELFF. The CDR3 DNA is TGTGCCAGGCACCCCGGGACAGGGCTAGCCGGGGAGCTGTTTTTT.

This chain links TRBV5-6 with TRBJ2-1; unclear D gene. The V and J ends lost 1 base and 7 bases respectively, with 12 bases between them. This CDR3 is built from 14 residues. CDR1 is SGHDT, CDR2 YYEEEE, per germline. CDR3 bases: TGTGCCAGCAGCTTGATTATGTCCCCTAATGAGCAGTTCTTC. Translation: CASSLIMSPNEQFF.

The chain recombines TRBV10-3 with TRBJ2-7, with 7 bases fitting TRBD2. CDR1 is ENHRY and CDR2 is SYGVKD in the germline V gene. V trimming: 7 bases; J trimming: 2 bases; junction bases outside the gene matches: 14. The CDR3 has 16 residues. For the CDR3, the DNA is TGTGCCATCATGGGGACGAGCGGGGTGGCTCCCTACGAGCAGTACTTC. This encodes CAIMGTSGVAPYEQYF.

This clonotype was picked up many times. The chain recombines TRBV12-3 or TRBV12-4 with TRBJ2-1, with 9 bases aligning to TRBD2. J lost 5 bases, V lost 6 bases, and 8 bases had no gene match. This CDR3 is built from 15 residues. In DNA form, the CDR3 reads TGTGCCAGCAGCAGAGTTAGCGGGGGCAACAATGAGCAGTTCTTC. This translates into CASSRVSGGNNEQFF.

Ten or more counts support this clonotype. CDR3 nucleotide sequence: TGCAGCGTAGAGTCCGGGACAGGCCACCAAGAGACCCAGTACTTC. Encoded protein: CSVESGTGHQETQYF. The chain employs TRBV29-1 and TRBJ2-5, with TRBD1 matching over 8 bases. The V segment lost 6 bases and the J segment 0 bases; nucleotides outside the gene matches: 9. This CDR3 region has 15 residues. Germline values: CDR1 SQVTM, CDR2 ANQGSEA.

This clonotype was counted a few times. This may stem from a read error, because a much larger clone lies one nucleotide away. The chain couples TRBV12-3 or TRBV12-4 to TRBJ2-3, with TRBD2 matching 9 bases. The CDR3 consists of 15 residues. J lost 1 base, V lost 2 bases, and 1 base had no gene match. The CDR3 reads CASSLLAGRTDTQYF. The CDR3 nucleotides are TGTGCCAGCAGTTTACTAGCGGGGCGCACAGATACGCAGTATTTT.